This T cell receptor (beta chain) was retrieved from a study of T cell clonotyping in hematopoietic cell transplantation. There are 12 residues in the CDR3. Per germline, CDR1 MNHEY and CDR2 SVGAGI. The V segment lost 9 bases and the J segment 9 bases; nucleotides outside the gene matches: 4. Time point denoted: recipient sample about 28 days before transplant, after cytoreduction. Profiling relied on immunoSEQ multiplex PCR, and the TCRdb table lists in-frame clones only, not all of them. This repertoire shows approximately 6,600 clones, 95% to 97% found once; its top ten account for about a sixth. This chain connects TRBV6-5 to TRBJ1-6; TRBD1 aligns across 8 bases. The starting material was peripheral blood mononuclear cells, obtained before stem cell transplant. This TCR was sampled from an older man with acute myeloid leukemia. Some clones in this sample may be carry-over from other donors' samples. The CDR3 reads CASQGASSPLHF. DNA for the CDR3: TGTGCCAGTCAGGGGGCAAGTTCACCCCTCCACTTT.